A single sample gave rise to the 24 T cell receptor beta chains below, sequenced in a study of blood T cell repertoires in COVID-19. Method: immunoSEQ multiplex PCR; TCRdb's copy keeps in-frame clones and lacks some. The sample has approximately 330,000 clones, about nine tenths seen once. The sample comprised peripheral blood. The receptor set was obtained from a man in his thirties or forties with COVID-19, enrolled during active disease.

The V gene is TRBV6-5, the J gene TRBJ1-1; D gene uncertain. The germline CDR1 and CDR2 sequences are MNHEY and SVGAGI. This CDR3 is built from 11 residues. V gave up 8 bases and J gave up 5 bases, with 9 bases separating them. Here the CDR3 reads CASRGYTEAFF. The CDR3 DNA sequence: TGTGCCAGCCGGGGATATACTGAAGCTTTCTTT.

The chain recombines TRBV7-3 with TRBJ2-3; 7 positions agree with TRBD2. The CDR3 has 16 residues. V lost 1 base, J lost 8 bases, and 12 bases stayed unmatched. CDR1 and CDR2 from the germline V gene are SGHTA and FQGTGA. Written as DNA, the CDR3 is TGTGCCAGCAGCTTAAATGCCGGGACTATCTCTAGTACGCAGTATTTT. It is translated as CASSLNAGTISSTQYF.

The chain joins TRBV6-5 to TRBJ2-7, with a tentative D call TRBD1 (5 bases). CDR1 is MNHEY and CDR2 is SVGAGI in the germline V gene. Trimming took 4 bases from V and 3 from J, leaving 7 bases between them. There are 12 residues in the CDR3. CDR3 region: CASSLQVYEQYF. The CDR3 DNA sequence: TGTGCCAGCAGTTTACAGGTCTACGAGCAGTACTTC.

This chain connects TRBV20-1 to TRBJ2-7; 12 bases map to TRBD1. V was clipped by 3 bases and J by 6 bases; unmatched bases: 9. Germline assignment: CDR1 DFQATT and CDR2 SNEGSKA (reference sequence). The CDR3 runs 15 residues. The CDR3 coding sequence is TGCAGTGCTAGTTCCCCGGGACAGGGGGCGGGCGAGCAGTACTTC. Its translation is CSASSPGQGAGEQYF.

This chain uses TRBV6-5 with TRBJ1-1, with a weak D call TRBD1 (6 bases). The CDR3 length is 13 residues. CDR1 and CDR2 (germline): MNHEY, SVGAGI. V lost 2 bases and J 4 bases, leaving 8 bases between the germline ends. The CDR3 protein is CASSYEGGTEAFF. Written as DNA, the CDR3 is TGTGCCAGCAGTTACGAAGGGGGCACTGAAGCTTTCTTT.

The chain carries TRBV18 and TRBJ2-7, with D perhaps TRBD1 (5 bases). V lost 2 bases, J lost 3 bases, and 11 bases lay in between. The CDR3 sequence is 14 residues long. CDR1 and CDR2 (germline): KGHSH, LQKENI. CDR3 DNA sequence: TGTGCCAGCTCACCAGCTCTAACAGGCTACGAGCAGTACTTC. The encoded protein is CASSPALTGYEQYF.

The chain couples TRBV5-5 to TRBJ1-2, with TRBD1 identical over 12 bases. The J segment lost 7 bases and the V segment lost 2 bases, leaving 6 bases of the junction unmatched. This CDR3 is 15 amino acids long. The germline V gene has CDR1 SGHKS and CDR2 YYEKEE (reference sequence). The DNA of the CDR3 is TGTGCCAGCAGCTTCCCGGGACAGGGGGCGTTTGGCTACACCTTC. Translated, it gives CASSFPGQGAFGYTF.

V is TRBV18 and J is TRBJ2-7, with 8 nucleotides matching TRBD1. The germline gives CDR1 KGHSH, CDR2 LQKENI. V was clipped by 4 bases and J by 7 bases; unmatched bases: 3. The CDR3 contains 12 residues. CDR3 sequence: CASSRDRLEQYF. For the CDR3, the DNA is TGTGCCAGCTCACGGGACAGGCTGGAGCAGTACTTC.

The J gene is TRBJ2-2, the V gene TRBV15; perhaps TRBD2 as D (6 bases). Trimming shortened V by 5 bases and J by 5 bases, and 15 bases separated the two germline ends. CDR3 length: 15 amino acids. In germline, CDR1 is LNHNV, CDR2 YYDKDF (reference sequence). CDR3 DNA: TGTGCCACCAGCTCCGGAGGGCCTGCAACCGGGGAGCTGTTTTTT. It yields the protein CATSSGGPATGELFF. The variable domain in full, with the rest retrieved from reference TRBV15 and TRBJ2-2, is DAMVIQNPRYQVTQFGKPVTLSCSQTLNHNVMYWYQQKSSQAPKLLFHYYDKDFNNEADTPDNFQSRRPNTSFCFLDIRSPGLGDTAMYLCATSSGGPATGELFFGEGSRLTVL.

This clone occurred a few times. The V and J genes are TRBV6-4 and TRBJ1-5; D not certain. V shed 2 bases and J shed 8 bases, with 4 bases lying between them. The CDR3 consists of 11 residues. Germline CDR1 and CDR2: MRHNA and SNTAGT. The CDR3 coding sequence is TGTGCCAGCAGTGACCTCGAGCCCCAGCATTTT. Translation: CASSDLEPQHF.

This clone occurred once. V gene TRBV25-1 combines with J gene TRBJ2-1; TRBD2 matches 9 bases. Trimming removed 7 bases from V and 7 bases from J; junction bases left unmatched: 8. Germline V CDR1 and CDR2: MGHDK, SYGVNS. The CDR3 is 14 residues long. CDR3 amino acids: CASMFAGGSNEQFF. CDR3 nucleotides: TGTGCCAGCATGTTTGCGGGAGGGAGTAATGAGCAGTTCTTC.

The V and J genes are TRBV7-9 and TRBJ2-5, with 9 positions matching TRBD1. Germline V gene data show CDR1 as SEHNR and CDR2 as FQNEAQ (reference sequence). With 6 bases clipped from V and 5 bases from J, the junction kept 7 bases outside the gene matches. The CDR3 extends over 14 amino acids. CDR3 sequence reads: CASRLDRGRETQYF. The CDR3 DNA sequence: TGTGCCAGCAGATTGGACAGGGGACGGGAGACCCAGTACTTC. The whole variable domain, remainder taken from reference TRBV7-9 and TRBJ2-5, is DTGVSQNPRHKITKRGQNVTFRCDPISEHNRLYWYRQTLGQGPEFLTYFQNEAQLEKSRLLSDRFSAERPKGSFSTLEIQRTEQGDSAMYLCASRLDRGRETQYFGPGTRLLVL.

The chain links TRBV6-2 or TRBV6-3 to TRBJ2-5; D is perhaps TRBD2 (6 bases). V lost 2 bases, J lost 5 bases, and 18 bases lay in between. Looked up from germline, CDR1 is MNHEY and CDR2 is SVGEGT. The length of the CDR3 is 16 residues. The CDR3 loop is CASSYHEGLGQETQYF. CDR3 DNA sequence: TGTGCCAGCAGTTACCATGAGGGACTGGGCCAGGAGACCCAGTACTTC.

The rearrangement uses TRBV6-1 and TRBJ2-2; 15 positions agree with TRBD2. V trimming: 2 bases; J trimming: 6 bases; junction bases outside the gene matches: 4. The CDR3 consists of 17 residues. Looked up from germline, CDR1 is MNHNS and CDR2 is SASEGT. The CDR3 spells CASSERTSGRGPGELFF. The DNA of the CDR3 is TGTGCCAGCAGTGAACGGACTAGCGGGAGGGGACCCGGGGAGCTGTTTTTT.

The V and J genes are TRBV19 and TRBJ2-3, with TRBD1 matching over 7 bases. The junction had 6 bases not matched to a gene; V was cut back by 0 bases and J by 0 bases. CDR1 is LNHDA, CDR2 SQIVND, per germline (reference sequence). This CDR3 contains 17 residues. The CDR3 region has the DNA TGTGCCAGTAGTATAGATCAGACAGGGAGAAGCACAGATACGCAGTATTTT. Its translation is CASSIDQTGRSTDTQYF.

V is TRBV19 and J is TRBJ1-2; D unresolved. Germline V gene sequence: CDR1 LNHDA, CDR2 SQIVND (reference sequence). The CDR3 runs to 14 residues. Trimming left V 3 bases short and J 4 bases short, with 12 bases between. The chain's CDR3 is CASSMMSTAYGYTF. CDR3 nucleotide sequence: TGTGCCAGTAGTATGATGAGTACTGCCTATGGCTACACCTTC.

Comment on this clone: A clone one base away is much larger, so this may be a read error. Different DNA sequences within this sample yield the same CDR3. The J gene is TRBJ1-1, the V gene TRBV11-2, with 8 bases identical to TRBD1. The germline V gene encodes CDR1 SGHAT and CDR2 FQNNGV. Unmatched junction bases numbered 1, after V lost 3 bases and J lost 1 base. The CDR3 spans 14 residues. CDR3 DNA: TGTGCCAGCAGCTTCGGACAGGGGAACACTGAAGCTTTCTTT. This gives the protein CASSFGQGNTEAFF.

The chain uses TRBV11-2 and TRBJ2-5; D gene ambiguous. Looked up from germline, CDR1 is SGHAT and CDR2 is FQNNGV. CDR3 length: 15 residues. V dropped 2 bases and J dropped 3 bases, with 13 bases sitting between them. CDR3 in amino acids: CASSLLIGGKETQYF. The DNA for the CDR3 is TGTGCCAGCAGCTTATTAATCGGCGGTAAAGAGACCCAGTACTTC.

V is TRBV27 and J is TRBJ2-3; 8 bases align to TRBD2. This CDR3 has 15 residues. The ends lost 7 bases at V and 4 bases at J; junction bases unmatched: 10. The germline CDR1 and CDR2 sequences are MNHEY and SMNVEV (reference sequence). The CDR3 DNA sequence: TGTGCCAGCAATGAAGCGGGAGAGGAGGCAGATACGCAGTATTTT. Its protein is CASNEAGEEADTQYF.

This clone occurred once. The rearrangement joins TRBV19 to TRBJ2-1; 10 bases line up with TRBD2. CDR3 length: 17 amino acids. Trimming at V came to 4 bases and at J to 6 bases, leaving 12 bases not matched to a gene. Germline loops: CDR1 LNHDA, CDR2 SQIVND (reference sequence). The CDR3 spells CASSKPPQRGGRNEQFF. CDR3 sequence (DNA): TGTGCCAGTAGTAAGCCCCCCCAGCGGGGGGGCCGCAATGAGCAGTTCTTC.

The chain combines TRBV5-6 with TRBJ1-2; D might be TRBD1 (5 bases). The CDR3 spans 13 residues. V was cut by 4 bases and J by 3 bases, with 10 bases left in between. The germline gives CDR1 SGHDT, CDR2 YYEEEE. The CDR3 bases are TGTGCCAGCAGCGGAAGGGGTTACTATGGCTACACCTTC. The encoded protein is CASSGRGYYGYTF. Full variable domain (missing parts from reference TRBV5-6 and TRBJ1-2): DAGVTQSPTHLIKTRGQQVTLRCSPKSGHDTVSWYQQALGQGPQFIFQYYEEEERQRGNFPDRFSGHQFPNYSSELNVNALLLGDSALYLCASSGRGYYGYTFGSGTRLTVV.

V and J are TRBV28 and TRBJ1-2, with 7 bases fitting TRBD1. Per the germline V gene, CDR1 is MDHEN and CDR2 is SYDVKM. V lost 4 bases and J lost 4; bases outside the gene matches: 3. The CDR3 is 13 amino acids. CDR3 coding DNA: TGTGCCAGCAGTTCAGGACAGGCCTATGGCTACACCTTC. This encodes CASSSGQAYGYTF.

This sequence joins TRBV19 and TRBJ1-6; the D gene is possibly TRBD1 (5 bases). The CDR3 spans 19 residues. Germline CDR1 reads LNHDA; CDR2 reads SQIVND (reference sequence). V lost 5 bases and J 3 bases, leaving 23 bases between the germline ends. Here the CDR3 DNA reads TGTGCCAGTAGTGGGAGGGGCATACTATCCGATTTCTATAATTCACCCCTCCACTTT. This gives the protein CASSGRGILSDFYNSPLHF.

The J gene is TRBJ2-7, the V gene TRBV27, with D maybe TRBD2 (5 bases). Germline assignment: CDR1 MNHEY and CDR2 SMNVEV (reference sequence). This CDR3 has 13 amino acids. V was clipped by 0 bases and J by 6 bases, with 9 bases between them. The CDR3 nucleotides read TGTGCCAGCAGTTTATCCGGGGTCGGCGAGCAGTACTTC. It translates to CASSLSGVGEQYF.